This T cell receptor (beta chain) comes out of a study of T cells after yellow fever vaccination. TCRdb reprocessed the 5' RACE reads via MiXCR and lists one record per CDR3 protein. Counted here are 340,000 or so distinct CDR3 sequences, about 12% occurring once; the ten biggest clones make up roughly 3%. V gave up 3 bases and J gave up 2 bases, with 10 bases separating them. The CDR3 consists of 14 residues. Per germline, CDR1 MNHEY and CDR2 SVGAGI. This clonotype was seen a few times. This chain joins TRBV6-5 and TRBJ2-5; perhaps TRBD2 as D (6 bases). The sequence was obtained from a man between 18 and 29 years old who received the YFV17D yellow fever vaccine. The sample in question was CD4+ T cells sorted from PBMCs, obtained 15 days after the yellow fever booster vaccination. The CDR3 nucleotides read TGTGCCAGCAGTTATCTGCGGGGTCAAGAGACCCAGTACTTC. Protein sequence: CASSYLRGQETQYF.